The next 20 T cell receptor beta chains were all read from a single sample in a study of a mutant IDH1 vaccine in newly diagnosed glioma. These receptors lack a known antigen. Sequencing was performed with immunoSEQ multiplex PCR; in TCRdb, only in-frame clones are kept and a portion is missing. The table shows some 130,000 clones, with about 80% occurring only once. The time point is: week 11, during vaccination. The investigators gave 300 ug of mutant IDH1 20-mer peptide in each vaccine dose, together with topical imiquimod. The material sequenced was PBMCs, taken from a glioma patient whose treatment included an IDH1 peptide vaccine. All receptors derive from a man aged 35 to 55 with glioma.

This chain joins TRBV4-1 and TRBJ2-3; 10 positions match TRBD2. Per the germline V gene, CDR1 is MGHRA and CDR2 is YSYEKL. V gave up 3 bases and J gave up 0 bases; unmatched junction bases: 3. The CDR3 consists of 16 residues. The CDR3 sequence: CASSHLAGGSTDTQYF. Written as DNA, the CDR3 is TGCGCCAGCAGCCATTTAGCGGGGGGTAGCACAGATACGCAGTATTTT.

The rearrangement joins TRBV7-3 to TRBJ2-1; 7 bases are shared with TRBD1. The germline CDR1 and CDR2 sequences are SGHTA and FQGTGA. The CDR3 sequence is 16 residues long. V lost 5 bases, J lost 6 bases, and 13 bases stayed unmatched. The CDR3 sequence: CASSRTITGVGNEQFF. CDR3 DNA: TGTGCCAGCAGCCGTACCATAACAGGGGTGGGCAATGAGCAGTTCTTC.

The chain is built from TRBV7-2 and TRBJ2-3; the match to TRBD1 covers 9 bases. This CDR3 is built from 16 residues. With 4 bases clipped from V and 3 bases from J, the junction kept 8 bases outside the gene matches. Germline-derived CDR1 and CDR2 are SGHTA and FQGNSA. CDR3 coding DNA: TGTGCCAGCAGCTCCGGGACAGGGATGAGAACAGATACGCAGTATTTT. Protein product: CASSSGTGMRTDTQYF.

The V and J genes are TRBV7-9 and TRBJ2-7; 8 bases are a match to TRBD1. The CDR3 runs to 15 residues. Germline V lookup: CDR1 SEHNR, CDR2 FQNEAQ (reference sequence). V lost 5 bases to trimming and J lost 0 bases; unmatched junction nucleotides: 6. This CDR3 reads CASSLDGTGSYEQYF. The CDR3 DNA follows: TGTGCCAGCAGCCTAGACGGGACAGGCTCCTACGAGCAGTACTTC. The full variable domain, with the rest looked up from reference TRBV7-9 and TRBJ2-7, is DTGVSQNPRHKITKRGQNVTFRCDPISEHNRLYWYRQTLGQGPEFLTYFQNEAQLEKSRLLSDRFSAERPKGSFSTLEIQRTEQGDSAMYLCASSLDGTGSYEQYFGPGTRLTVT.

This clone was picked up a small number of times. The CDR3 DNA reads TGTGCCAGCAGCATATCCGGGGGAAGAGATACGCAGTATTTT. Protein sequence: CASSISGGRDTQYF. This chain connects TRBV7-8 to TRBJ2-3, with TRBD2 as a possible D gene (6 bases). The germline V gene has CDR1 SGHVS and CDR2 FQNEAQ. The CDR3 is 14 amino acids. Deletions cut 5 bases from V and 5 bases from J, with 14 bases between.

The chain has TRBV4-2 and TRBJ2-3; 8 nucleotides agree with TRBD2. CDR1 is LGHNA and CDR2 is YNFKEQ in the germline V gene. V lost 2 bases and J lost 6; bases outside the gene matches: 10. The length of the CDR3 is 16 residues. CDR3 region: CASSQLERGQGDTQYF. In DNA, the CDR3 is TGTGCCAGCAGCCAATTAGAGCGGGGGCAGGGGGATACGCAGTATTTT.

The chain carries TRBV5-4 and TRBJ2-1; tentatively, D is TRBD1 or TRBD2 (6 bases each). The CDR3 runs to 15 residues. V was cut by 0 bases and J by 4 bases, with 11 bases left in between. Germline assignment: CDR1 SGHNT and CDR2 YYREEE (reference sequence). The chain's CDR3 is CASSLGGAAYNEQFF. DNA of the CDR3: TGTGCCAGCAGCTTGGGGGGGGCTGCTTACAATGAGCAGTTCTTC. Supplemented by reference TRBV5-4 and TRBJ2-1, the full variable domain reads ETGVTQSPTHLIKTRGQQVTLRCSSQSGHNTVSWYQQALGQGPQFIFQYYREEENGRGNFPPRFSGLQFPNYSSELNVNALELDDSALYLCASSLGGAAYNEQFFGPGTRLTVL.

This clone appeared a single time. The germline gene is not matched at one end of the junction; a read error may be the cause. The chain recombines TRBV7-7 with TRBJ2-5, with D perhaps matching TRBD1 (9 bases). This CDR3 region has 17 residues. Germline V CDR1 and CDR2: SSHAT, FNYEAQ (reference sequence). The CDR3 DNA is TGTGCTAGCATGCCGACAGGGGGGACTAGTTATCAGGAGACCCAGTACTTC. Amino acids: CASMPTGGTSYQETQYF.

This clone was seen just once. This chain joins TRBV29-1 and TRBJ2-7; 7 nucleotides line up with TRBD1. The germline gives CDR1 SQVTM, CDR2 ANQGSEA. Trimming took 7 bases from V and 5 from J; bases not matched to a gene: 2. CDR3 length equals 10 residues. The CDR3 region is CSAGQDEQYF. CDR3 coding DNA: TGCAGCGCCGGACAGGACGAGCAGTACTTC.

The chain uses TRBV7-9 and TRBJ2-6; D perhaps matches TRBD1 (7 bases). The CDR3 has 18 amino acids. The ends were cut back, 5 bases at V and 0 bases at J, with 17 bases in the middle. Germline V gene sequence: CDR1 SEHNR, CDR2 FQNEAQ (reference sequence). CDR3 residues: CASSQGGSAASGANVLTF. The DNA for the CDR3 is TGTGCCAGCAGCCAGGGGGGCAGTGCCGCCTCTGGGGCCAACGTCCTGACTTTC.

J is TRBJ1-5 and V is TRBV6-6, with a weak D call TRBD1 (6 bases). Trimming shortened V by 5 bases and J by 3 bases, and 14 bases separated the two germline ends. The CDR3 length is 15 residues. Germline values: CDR1 MNHNY, CDR2 SVGAGI (reference sequence). This CDR3 is CASSDNRAPNQPQHF. The CDR3 DNA reads as TGTGCCAGCAGTGATAACAGGGCCCCCAATCAGCCCCAGCATTTT.

The chain carries TRBV6-5 and TRBJ1-1; D gene unclear. Trimming left V 6 bases short and J 1 base short, with 6 bases between. Germline CDR1 MNHEY, CDR2 SVGAGI. This CDR3 spans 12 amino acids. This CDR3 is CASRRENTEAFF. CDR3 sequence (DNA): TGTGCCAGCAGGAGGGAGAACACTGAAGCTTTCTTT.

The rearrangement uses TRBV12-5 and TRBJ2-5; 14 nucleotides align to TRBD2. V was clipped by 4 bases and J by 4 bases; unmatched bases: 2. CDR1 is LGHNT and CDR2 is FRNRAP in the germline V gene. This CDR3 spans 15 amino acids. The chain's CDR3 is CASGSGLAGVETQYF. The DNA for the CDR3 is TGTGCTAGTGGTTCGGGACTAGCGGGGGTAGAGACCCAGTACTTC.

The rearrangement uses TRBV25-1 and TRBJ2-2; D not resolved. The CDR3 totals 14 residues. In germline, CDR1 is MGHDK, CDR2 SYGVNS. Trimming left V 2 bases short and J 3 bases short, with 7 bases between. This CDR3 reads CASSEKWDTGELFF. The DNA for the CDR3 is TGTGCCAGCAGTGAAAAATGGGACACCGGGGAGCTGTTTTTT.

A single count supports this clone. The V gene is TRBV14, the J gene TRBJ2-7; D is ambiguous. The germline V gene has CDR1 SGHDN and CDR2 FVKESK. This CDR3 spans 14 amino acids. V was trimmed by 2 bases and J by 1 base, leaving 9 bases between them. The CDR3 bases are TGTGCCAGCAGCCAAATGGCCCAATCCTACGAGCAGTACTTC. It is translated as CASSQMAQSYEQYF. Based on the CDR3 plus reference TRBV14 and TRBJ2-7, the full variable domain is EAGVTQFPSHSVIEKGQTVTLRCDPISGHDNLYWYRRVMGKEIKFLLHFVKESKQDESGMPNNRFLAERTGGTYSTLKVQPAELEDSGVYFCASSQMAQSYEQYFGPGTRLTVT.

This clone was observed once. The chain is built from TRBV2 and TRBJ2-1, with D hard to call. CDR3 length equals 14 residues. CDR1 SNHLY and CDR2 FYNNEI come from the germline V gene. V shed 3 bases and J shed 10 bases, with 16 bases lying between them. The CDR3 bases are TGTGCCAGCAGTGATGGTCTTTTTGGCCAAGAGCAGTTCTTC. The encoded protein is CASSDGLFGQEQFF.

This sequence joins TRBV4-1 and TRBJ2-3, with unresolved D. This CDR3 has 13 residues. CDR1 and CDR2 (germline): MGHRA, YSYEKL. V lost 1 base and J lost 9, with 11 bases in between. CDR3 bases: TGCGCCAGCAGCCAAGCACCTTCCGAAACGCAGTATTTT. Its translation is CASSQAPSETQYF.

V is TRBV4-3 and J is TRBJ1-3; no reliable D call. V was cut by 3 bases and J by 2 bases, with 5 bases left in between. The CDR3 loop spans 13 amino acids. Germline CDR1 LGHNA, CDR2 YSLEER. The CDR3 DNA reads TGCGCCAGCAGCCATCGACCTGGAAACACCATATATTTT. This gives the protein CASSHRPGNTIYF.

The V call is TRBV7-6, the J call TRBJ2-7; no clear D gene. Germline lookup yields CDR1 SGHVS and CDR2 FNYEAQ. V shed 0 bases and J shed 2 bases, with 5 bases lying between them. The CDR3 extends over 13 amino acids. The CDR3 coding sequence is TGTGCCAGCAGCTTAGCAACAGCCTACGAGCAGTACTTC. Its protein is CASSLATAYEQYF.

The chain uses TRBV6-5 and TRBJ2-5; D possibly corresponds to TRBD1 (6 bases). Trimming removed 4 bases at V and 5 bases at J, with 14 bases between. The length of the CDR3 is 14 residues. Germline assignment: CDR1 MNHEY and CDR2 SVGAGI. The CDR3 sequence is CASSFRPTGETQYF. CDR3 sequence (DNA): TGTGCCAGCAGTTTCCGACCGACAGGCGAGACCCAGTACTTC.